The 28 T cell receptor beta chains given below trace back to one sample, sequenced in a study of identical twins. TCRdb ran MiXCR on the 5' RACE reads and lists one entry per CDR3 protein. Here the sample spans a few hundred thousand distinct CDR3 sequences, roughly 12% being singletons. A further study also used this sample, focusing on yellow fever vaccine responses in identical twins.

The sequenced sample consisted of CD8+ T cells sorted from blood. Every receptor here comes from a woman younger than 30 in good health.

CDR3 amino acids: CASSLRTDLSGNTIYF. The CDR3 DNA is TGTGCCAGCAGTTTAAGGACAGACCTCTCTGGAAACACCATATATTTT. The rearrangement uses TRBV12-3 or TRBV12-4 and TRBJ1-3; the D gene is possibly TRBD1 (6 bases). The CDR3 consists of 16 residues. Trimming left V 2 bases short and J 0 bases short, with 11 bases between.

There are a few counts of this clonotype. The gene calls are TRBV12-3 or TRBV12-4 and TRBJ2-5; no clear D. The CDR3 covers 13 residues. The V end was cut by 3 bases, the J end by 4 bases, with 9 bases between. The CDR3 here is CASSFPPLETQYF. CDR3 nucleotides: TGTGCCAGCAGTTTCCCTCCCTTAGAGACCCAGTACTTC.

This clonotype was picked up a small number of times. The chain combines TRBV7-9 with TRBJ2-7; D is perhaps TRBD2 (5 bases). V gave up 5 bases and J gave up 7 bases, with 21 bases separating them. Germline V gene sequence: CDR1 SEHNR, CDR2 FQNEAQ (reference sequence). The CDR3 is 15 amino acids. CDR3 sequence (DNA): TGTGCCAGCAGCATTAGGGTTGACGCTCCGGGGGAGCAGTACTTC. It codes for CASSIRVDAPGEQYF.

J is TRBJ1-2 and V is TRBV11-2, with D hard to call. Germline loops: CDR1 SGHAT, CDR2 FQNNGV. Trimming took off 0 bases at V and 4 bases at J, with 9 bases between the two ends. The CDR3 extends over 14 amino acids. CDR3 sequence: CASSLEPLGYGYTF. The CDR3 DNA sequence: TGTGCCAGCAGCTTAGAGCCCCTAGGCTATGGCTACACCTTC. Full variable domain (outside the CDR3, taken from reference TRBV11-2 and TRBJ1-2): EAGVAQSPRYKIIEKRQSVAFWCNPISGHATLYWYQQILGQGPKLLIQFQNNGVVDDSQLPKDRFSAERLKGVDSTLKIQPAKLEDSAVYLCASSLEPLGYGYTFGSGTRLTVV.

This clonotype was detected a few times. The rearrangement joins TRBV20-1 to TRBJ2-5; tentatively, D is TRBD2 (7 bases). This CDR3 spans 16 amino acids. CDR1 is DFQATT, CDR2 SNEGSKA, per germline (reference sequence). Between the trimmed V and J ends, which lost 7 bases and 2 bases, there was a span of 23 bases. CDR3 coding DNA: TGCAGTGGGACAACGGGGGGCCTCTTCTTTCAAGAGACCCAGTACTTC. This encodes CSGTTGGLFFQETQYF.

This clonotype was observed a few times. J is TRBJ2-3 and V is TRBV6-2 or TRBV6-3; 7 positions match TRBD1. Unmatched junction bases numbered 9, after V lost 7 bases and J lost 2 bases. The CDR3 loop spans 15 amino acids. The germline CDR1 and CDR2 sequences are MNHEY and SVGEGT. CDR3 in amino acids: CASIDGTVNTDTQYF. The CDR3 DNA reads TGTGCCAGCATCGACGGGACAGTCAACACAGATACGCAGTATTTT.

This clonotype showed up many times. This chain connects TRBV10-3 to TRBJ2-3; a possible D gene is TRBD1 (6 bases). The CDR3 spans 16 residues. V lost 5 bases, J lost 2 bases, and 17 bases lay in between. Germline V gene sequence: CDR1 ENHRY, CDR2 SYGVKD. Written as DNA, the CDR3 is TGTGCCATCAGTACCGGGGACACGGCGCCCACAGATACGCAGTATTTT. This translates into CAISTGDTAPTDTQYF.

Many counts were recorded for this clonotype. The genes are TRBV3-1 and TRBJ2-2, with 7 bases lining up with TRBD1. From germline, CDR1 is LGHDT and CDR2 YNNKEL (reference sequence). J was trimmed by 1 base and V by 7 bases; bases with no gene match: 6. This CDR3 region has 15 residues. This CDR3 is CASTTGTENTGELFF. For the CDR3, the DNA is TGTGCCAGCACCACCGGGACAGAGAACACCGGGGAGCTGTTTTTT.

This clonotype has more than one count but fewer than ten. The CDR3 reads CASSLWEGYEQYF. The CDR3 DNA reads as TGTGCCAGCAGTTTGTGGGAGGGCTACGAGCAGTACTTC. The chain employs TRBV6-2 or TRBV6-3 and TRBJ2-7; TRBD2 matches 7 bases. In germline, CDR1 is MNHEY, CDR2 SVGEGT. The CDR3 consists of 13 residues. The ends lost 4 bases at V and 3 bases at J; junction bases unmatched: 3.

This clonotype was seen ten or more times. The CDR3 region is CASSLARLEQFF. The CDR3 region has the DNA TGTGCCAGCAGTTTGGCGAGGTTGGAGCAGTTCTTC. The chain recombines TRBV12-3 or TRBV12-4 with TRBJ2-1; D unresolved. Trimming took 3 bases from V and 10 from J, leaving 10 bases between them. The CDR3 runs 12 residues.

This clonotype was recorded a few times. Relative to the germline gene, one junction end is altered; a read error may explain this. The chain links TRBV12-3 or TRBV12-4 to TRBJ1-4, with 7 bases fitting TRBD1. The CDR3 consists of 14 residues. CDR3 sequence (DNA): TGTGCCAGCAGTTTAATGACAGGGAATGAAAAGCTGTTTTTT. Protein product: CASSLMTGNEKLFF.

This clonotype turned up a few times. The V and J genes are TRBV6-1 and TRBJ2-1; D not certain. The germline gives CDR1 MNHNS, CDR2 SASEGT. CDR3 length: 15 amino acids. V lost 7 bases and J 13 bases, leaving 26 bases between the germline ends. The CDR3 nucleotides read TGTGCCAGCACCCTTCACCCATCCGAACGTTCAGACCAGTTCTTC. As protein: CASTLHPSERSDQFF.

The sample holds a few counts of this clonotype. For the CDR3, the DNA is TGCAGTGCTAGAGATTATACGGGAGGGCCTTTTCACACCGGGGAGCTGTTTTTT. It codes for CSARDYTGGPFHTGELFF. The chain joins TRBV20-1 to TRBJ2-2, with 8 bases lining up with TRBD2. The CDR3 extends over 18 amino acids. V dropped 0 bases and J dropped 3; count of bases not matched to a gene: 12. Per the germline V gene, CDR1 is DFQATT and CDR2 is SNEGSKA (reference sequence).

This clonotype has only a few counts. The chain combines TRBV29-1 with TRBJ1-2; 11 bases agree with TRBD1. Germline V gene data show CDR1 as SQVTM and CDR2 as ANQGSEA. CDR3 length: 15 amino acids. V lost 0 bases, J lost 4 bases, and 4 bases stayed unmatched. Written as DNA, the CDR3 is TGCAGCGTTGAAGATCTAGGACAGGGGGCCTATGGCTACACCTTC. The encoded protein is CSVEDLGQGAYGYTF.

This clonotype was observed a few times. This chain links TRBV28 with TRBJ2-7; perhaps D is TRBD1 or TRBD2 (5 bases each). Trimming took 5 bases from V and 0 from J, leaving 11 bases between them. Germline assignment: CDR1 MDHEN and CDR2 SYDVKM. This CDR3 has 14 residues. The CDR3 DNA reads as TGTGCCAGCAGTCACCGGGGCAACTCCTACGAGCAGTACTTC. It encodes CASSHRGNSYEQYF.

This clonotype came up a few times. The chain links TRBV20-1 to TRBJ2-3; a possible D gene is TRBD1 (7 bases). Per germline, CDR1 DFQATT and CDR2 SNEGSKA (reference sequence). This CDR3 is built from 16 residues. V was trimmed by 5 bases and J by 4 bases, leaving 22 bases between them. The CDR3 region is CSAPSSGGSPADTQYF. The CDR3 region has the DNA TGCAGTGCTCCATCCTCAGGGGGGAGTCCGGCAGATACGCAGTATTTT.

The V and J genes are TRBV28 and TRBJ2-7, with TRBD2 matching over 7 bases. The CDR3 has 17 amino acids. Trimming removed 6 bases from V and 1 base from J; junction bases left unmatched: 15. Germline V lookup: CDR1 MDHEN, CDR2 SYDVKM. The CDR3 here is CASSPGAGWRESYEQYF. DNA for the CDR3: TGTGCCAGCAGCCCCGGAGCCGGATGGCGGGAGTCCTACGAGCAGTACTTC.

This clonotype came up many times. The V and J genes are TRBV27 and TRBJ2-1, with TRBD2 identical over 9 bases. This CDR3 is built from 17 residues. From germline, CDR1 is MNHEY and CDR2 SMNVEV (reference sequence). V trimming: 0 bases; J trimming: 4 bases; junction bases outside the gene matches: 7. CDR3 bases: TGTGCCAGCAGTTTATCGGGTTTGCGGGGGGGTTACAATGAGCAGTTCTTC. This translates into CASSLSGLRGGYNEQFF.

Many counts were recorded for this clonotype. Here the CDR3 DNA reads TGTGCCAGCAGCCGAGACAGGGATTACGCCTACAATGAGCAGTTCTTC. Translated, it gives CASSRDRDYAYNEQFF. This chain joins TRBV14 and TRBJ2-1, with 7 bases matching TRBD1. Per germline, CDR1 SGHDN and CDR2 FVKESK. The V segment lost 4 bases and the J segment 2 bases; nucleotides outside the gene matches: 8. There are 16 residues in the CDR3.

This clonotype was observed a few times. The rearrangement uses TRBV6-5 and TRBJ2-3; perhaps TRBD2 as D (6 bases). Between the trimmed V and J ends, which lost 4 bases and 2 bases, there was a span of 19 bases. Per the germline V gene, CDR1 is MNHEY and CDR2 is SVGAGI. The CDR3 has 17 residues. CDR3 sequence (DNA): TGTGCCAGCAGTTCCACAGTAGCGGAAAGGATCACAGATACGCAGTATTTT. Translation gives CASSSTVAERITDTQYF.

This clonotype was recorded many times. The rearrangement joins TRBV12-3 or TRBV12-4 to TRBJ2-1; tentatively, D is TRBD2 (6 bases). The ends were cut back, 7 bases at V and 3 bases at J, with 16 bases in the middle. The CDR3 runs to 15 residues. CDR3 sequence reads: CASINGGGRYNEQFF. The CDR3 nucleotides read TGTGCCAGCATCAACGGGGGAGGACGCTACAATGAGCAGTTCTTC.

Only a few counts were recorded for this clonotype. Written as DNA, the CDR3 is TGTGCCAGCAGCCCTACACCGGGACAGGGAACCCAGTACTTC. Protein sequence: CASSPTPGQGTQYF. This chain joins TRBV5-6 and TRBJ2-5, with TRBD1 matching 9 bases. Germline trimming cut 4 bases from V and 8 bases from J; bases unmatched to any gene: 9. The CDR3 runs 14 residues. Germline values: CDR1 SGHDT, CDR2 YYEEEE.

This chain joins TRBV15 and TRBJ2-1; tentative D call: TRBD2 (6 bases). V shed 8 bases and J shed 4 bases, with 15 bases lying between them. The CDR3 runs 14 residues. Germline V gene lookup returns CDR1 LNHNV and CDR2 YYDKDF (reference sequence). Written as DNA, the CDR3 is TGTGCCACCGGGACTCCCAACGGGTACAATGAGCAGTTCTTC. Amino acids: CATGTPNGYNEQFF. Together with reference TRBV15 and TRBJ2-1, the CDR3 gives the full variable domain: DAMVIQNPRYQVTQFGKPVTLSCSQTLNHNVMYWYQQKSSQAPKLLFHYYDKDFNNEADTPDNFQSRRPNTSFCFLDIRSPGLGDTAMYLCATGTPNGYNEQFFGPGTRLTVL.

This clonotype occurred a few times. The V gene is TRBV20-1, the J gene TRBJ2-3, with D possibly being TRBD2 (6 bases). Germline CDR1 DFQATT, CDR2 SNEGSKA (reference sequence). Trimming removed 6 bases from V and 0 bases from J, with 16 bases in between. This CDR3 contains 15 residues. CDR3 region: CSAPLGGTSTDTQYF. The DNA for the CDR3 is TGCAGTGCCCCGTTGGGAGGAACTAGCACAGATACGCAGTATTTT.

This sequence joins TRBV18 and TRBJ1-3, with D tentatively TRBD1 (5 bases). CDR3 length equals 14 residues. V was pared by 5 bases and J by 7 bases, with 15 bases between. From germline, CDR1 is KGHSH and CDR2 LQKENI. The CDR3 is CASSSGTTTNTIYF. In nucleotides, the CDR3 is TGTGCCAGCTCATCCGGGACGACGACGAACACCATATATTTT.

This clonotype was seen more than once but under ten times. The V gene is TRBV24-1, the J gene TRBJ2-2, with D tentatively TRBD1 (6 bases). CDR1 and CDR2 from the germline V gene are KGHDR and SFDVKD. The length of the CDR3 is 13 residues. V dropped 10 bases and J dropped 5 bases, with 13 bases sitting between them. The CDR3 DNA follows: TGTGCCACAAAACAGGGATCGACCGGGGAGCTGTTTTTT. This translates into CATKQGSTGELFF.

The table lists this clonotype with many counts. The chain has TRBV27 and TRBJ2-1; 8 nucleotides match TRBD1. The CDR3 runs 14 residues. Unmatched junction bases numbered 5, after V lost 4 bases and J lost 6 bases. CDR1 and CDR2 from the germline V gene are MNHEY and SMNVEV (reference sequence). The CDR3 protein is CASSSGQGINEQFF. The CDR3, as DNA: TGTGCCAGCAGTTCAGGACAGGGTATCAATGAGCAGTTCTTC.

V gene TRBV21-1 combines with J gene TRBJ2-1; whether TRBD1, the table's D call, matches the DNA was not checked. TRBV21-1 represents a pseudogene. This CDR3 spans 16 amino acids. This chain's CDR3 is CASSSPGWGQDNEQFF. CDR3 nucleotides: TGTGCCAGCAGCAGCCCAGGATGGGGGCAAGACAATGAGCAGTTCTTC.